The T cell receptor (beta chain) under discussion was sequenced for a study of neurological immune-mediated disorders. This clonotype was seen at least ten times. Germline-derived CDR1 and CDR2 are LNHNV and YYDKDF (reference sequence). Trimming stripped 4 bases from V and 4 bases from J, with 7 bases between. The CDR3 is 12 residues long. TCRdb re-called the 5' RACE reads through MiXCR, storing one row per CDR3 protein. The sample records under 90,000 distinct CDR3 sequences, about 9.3% being singletons. This chain joins TRBV15 and TRBJ2-5; D unclear. Sample: PBMCs. The receptor comes from a man aged 35 to 55 in good health. The CDR3 region is CATSTIGETQYF. Here the CDR3 DNA reads TGTGCCACCAGCACTATTGGAGAGACCCAGTACTTC.